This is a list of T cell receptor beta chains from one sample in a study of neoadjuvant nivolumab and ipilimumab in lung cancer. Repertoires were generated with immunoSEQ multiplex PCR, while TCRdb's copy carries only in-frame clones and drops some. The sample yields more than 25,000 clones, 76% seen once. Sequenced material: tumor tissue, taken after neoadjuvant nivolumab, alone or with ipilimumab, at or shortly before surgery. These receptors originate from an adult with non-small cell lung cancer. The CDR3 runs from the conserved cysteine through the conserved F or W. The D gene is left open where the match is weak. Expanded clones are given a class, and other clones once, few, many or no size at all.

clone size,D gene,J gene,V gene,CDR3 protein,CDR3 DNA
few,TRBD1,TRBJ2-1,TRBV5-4,CASSPGTGSYNEQFF,TGTGCCAGCAGCCCCGGGACAGGGTCCTACAATGAGCAGTTCTTC
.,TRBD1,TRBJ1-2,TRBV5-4,CASSLTGGRGYTF,TGTGCCAGCAGCTTGACAGGGGGCCGTGGCTACACCTTC
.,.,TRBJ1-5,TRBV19,CASSIKRGGTNQPQHF,TGTGCCAGTAGTATCAAGAGGGGGGGGACCAATCAGCCCCAGCATTTT
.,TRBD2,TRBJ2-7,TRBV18,CASSQARGSYEQYF,TGTGCCAGCTCACAGGCGCGGGGGTCCTACGAGCAGTACTTC
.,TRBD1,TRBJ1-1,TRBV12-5,CASGLGTGVTEAFF,TGTGCTAGTGGTTTGGGGACAGGGGTGACTGAAGCTTTCTTT
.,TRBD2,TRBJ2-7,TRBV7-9,CASSLERVAGDQNEQYF,TGTGCCAGCAGCTTAGAAAGGGTAGCGGGGGATCAAAACGAGCAGTACTTC
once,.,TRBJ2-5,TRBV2,CASRSAETQYF,TGTGCCAGCAGGTCGGCGGAGACCCAGTACTTC
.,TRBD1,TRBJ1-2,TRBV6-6,CASSYMTGSNYGYTF,TGTGCCAGCAGTTACATGACAGGGAGTAACTATGGCTACACCTTC
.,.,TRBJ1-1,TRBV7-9,CASSLELNTEAFF,TGCGCCAGCAGCTTGGAGCTGAACACTGAAGCTTTCTTT
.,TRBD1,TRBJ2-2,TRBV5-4,CASSRGQDTGELFF,TGTGCCAGCAGCAGGGGGCAGGACACCGGGGAGCTGTTTTTT
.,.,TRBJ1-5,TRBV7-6,CASSLAADRNQPQHF,TGTGCCAGCAGCTTAGCGGCGGATCGTAATCAGCCCCAGCATTTT
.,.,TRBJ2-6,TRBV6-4,CASSEIASSGANVLTF,TGTGCCAGCAGTGAAATAGCTAGCTCTGGGGCCAACGTCCTGACTTTC
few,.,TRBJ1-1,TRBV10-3,CAISDYEGMAFF,TGTGCCATCAGTGATTACGAGGGGATGGCTTTCTTT
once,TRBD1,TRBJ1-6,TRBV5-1,CASQGDRTNSPLHF,TGCGCCAGCCAGGGGGACCGGACTAATTCACCCCTCCACTTT
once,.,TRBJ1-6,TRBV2,CASSAKGLIYNSPLHF,TGTGCCAGCAGTGCAAAGGGTCTTATCTATAATTCACCCCTCCACTTT
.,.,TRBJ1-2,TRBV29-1,CSVVSRSYGYTF,TGCAGCGTTGTATCGCGTTCCTATGGCTACACCTTC
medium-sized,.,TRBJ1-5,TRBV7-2,CASSLALGDNQPQHF,TGTGCCAGCAGCTTAGCCTTAGGGGACAATCAGCCCCAGCATTTT
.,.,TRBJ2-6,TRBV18,CASSPGVPGANVLTF,TGTGCCAGCTCACCAGGGGTACCTGGGGCCAACGTCCTGACTTTC
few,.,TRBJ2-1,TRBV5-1,CASSLEWAGPYNEQFF,TGCGCCAGCAGCTTGGAATGGGCAGGGCCCTACAATGAGCAGTTCTTC
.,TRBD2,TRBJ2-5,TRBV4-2,CASSQEASGETQYF,TGTGCCAGCAGCCAAGAGGCTAGCGGAGAGACCCAGTACTTC
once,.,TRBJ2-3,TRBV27,CASRARVPGTDTQYF,TGTGCCAGCAGGGCCAGGGTCCCAGGCACAGATACGCAGTATTTT
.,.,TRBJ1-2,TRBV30,CAWSPTTPYGYTF,TGTGCCTGGAGTCCGACGACTCCCTATGGCTACACCTTC
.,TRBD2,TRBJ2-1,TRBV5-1,CASRSSGASYNEQFF,TGCGCCAGCAGGTCCAGCGGGGCGTCCTACAATGAGCAGTTCTTC
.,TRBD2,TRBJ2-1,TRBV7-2,CASSLVGLAGPPIF,TGTGCCAGCAGCTTAGTCGGACTAGCGGGACCACCGATCTTC
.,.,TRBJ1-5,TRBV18,CASSPSANRNQPQHF,TGTGCCAGCTCACCATCGGCCAACCGCAATCAGCCCCAGCATTTT
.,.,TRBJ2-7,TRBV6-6,CASSYTGPLGEQYF,TGTGCCAGCAGTTACACCGGGCCCCTCGGCGAGCAGTACTTC
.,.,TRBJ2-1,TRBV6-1,CASSDKLASSAGQFF,TGTGCCAGCAGTGACAAACTAGCTTCTAGCGCGGGGCAGTTCTTC
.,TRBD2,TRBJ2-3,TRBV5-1,CASRKTSGGPTDTQYF,TGCGCCAGCAGGAAGACTAGCGGGGGTCCCACAGATACGCAGTATTTT
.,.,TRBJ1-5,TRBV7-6,CASSLRPGNQPQHF,TGTGCCAGCAGCTTAAGGCCAGGCAATCAGCCCCAGCATTTT
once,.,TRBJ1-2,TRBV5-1,CASSLESPNYGYTF,TGCGCCAGCAGCTTGGAGTCCCCTAACTATGGCTACACCTTC
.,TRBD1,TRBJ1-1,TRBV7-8,CASSLEQGGMAEAFF,TGTGCCAGCAGCCTAGAACAGGGGGGGATGGCTGAAGCTTTCTTT
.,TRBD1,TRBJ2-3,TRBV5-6,CASSPLDRGRADTQYF,TGTGCCAGCAGCCCATTGGACAGGGGGAGGGCAGATACGCAGTATTTT
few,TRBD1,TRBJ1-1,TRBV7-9,CASSSYTGENTEAFF,TGTGCCAGCAGCTCCTATACAGGGGAAAACACTGAAGCTTTCTTT
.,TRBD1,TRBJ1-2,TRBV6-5,CASSGRDSRYGYTF,TGTGCCAGCAGCGGCAGGGACAGTCGTTATGGCTACACCTTC